These T cell receptor beta chains were read from a single sample in a study of a mutant IDH1 vaccine in newly diagnosed glioma. The antigens these receptors bind are not known. Only in-frame clones appear in the TCRdb table, and some are missing; sequencing was by immunoSEQ multiplex PCR. The sample lists 50,000 to 55,000 clones; approximately 64% were seen once. Sequenced material: peripheral blood mononuclear cells (PBMCs), taken from a glioma patient whose treatment included an IDH1 peptide vaccine. These receptor sequences come from a middle-aged man with glioma. Some clones in this sample may be carry-over from other donors' samples. CDR3s include the opening cysteine and the closing phenylalanine or tryptophan. D genes are given only for firm matches. A row's size may be missing; if present it is once, few, many or a size class.

CDR3nt	CDR3aa	d_gene	v_gene	j_gene	abundance
TGTGCCAGCAGCCAATCTTCCCAGGGAAAACTGTTTTTT	CASSQSSQGKLFF	NA	TRBV5-5	TRBJ1-4	NA
TGTGCCATCAAAGGGACAGCTCAAGAGACCCAGTACTTC	CAIKGTAQETQYF	TRBD1	TRBV10-3	TRBJ2-5	few
TGTGCCAGCAGACTTAGCGTGGTCCCCTACAATGAGCAGTTCTTC	CASRLSVVPYNEQFF	NA	TRBV6-7	TRBJ2-1	NA
TGTGCCAGCAGTTCCCGGGGACAGGGGGACTATGGCTACACCTTC	CASSSRGQGDYGYTF	TRBD1	TRBV6-5	TRBJ1-2	NA
TGTGCCAGCAGTGCCCCTCGGGAATATAGCAATCAGCCCCAGCATTTT	CASSAPREYSNQPQHF	NA	TRBV6-1	TRBJ1-5	once
TGTGCCATCAAAGGGACAGCGAACACCGGGGAGCTGTTTTTT	CAIKGTANTGELFF	TRBD1	TRBV10-3	TRBJ2-2	few
TGTGCCAGCAGTGAAGATTTGTGGCAGGACTATGGCTACACCTTC	CASSEDLWQDYGYTF	NA	TRBV6-1	TRBJ1-2	few
TGTGCCAGCAGCCAAGGGGGGGGGACGGGTGGCTACACCTTC	CASSQGGGTGGYTF	NA	TRBV4-2	TRBJ1-2	NA
TGCGCCAGCAGCCAAGCCGACAGGGGACCTAACTATGGCTACACCTTC	CASSQADRGPNYGYTF	TRBD1	TRBV4-1	TRBJ1-2	NA
TGTGCCAGCTCACCCCTCGACGGGTATGGCTACACCTTC	CASSPLDGYGYTF	NA	TRBV18	TRBJ1-2	NA
TGTGCCAGCAGCCTCGACAGCCGGCCTTTCTTT	CASSLDSRPFF	NA	TRBV7-8	TRBJ1-1	NA
TGTGCCAGCAGCTTAGCCGCCGGGGAGCTGTTTTTT	CASSLAAGELFF	NA	TRBV7-9	TRBJ2-2	NA
TGTGCCAGCAGTTTATTCGGGGACAGGGGAAGCAATCAGCCCCAGCATTTT	CASSLFGDRGSNQPQHF	TRBD1	TRBV28	TRBJ1-5	few
TGCGCCAGCAGTGTCACCGCCGGGACAGGGGGCCCCCCTACGCAGTATTTT	CASSVTAGTGGPPTQYF	TRBD1	TRBV10-1	TRBJ2-3	NA
TGCGCCAGCAGCTGGAGGACAGGGATAGGATACGAGCAGTACTTC	CASSWRTGIGYEQYF	TRBD1	TRBV5-1	TRBJ2-7	once
TGTGCCAGCAGCCAAATGGGGGGCACCGGGGAGCTGTTTTTT	CASSQMGGTGELFF	NA	TRBV25-1	TRBJ2-2	few
TGTGCCAGCAGCCCTGTAACAGGGACTAATGAAAAACTGTTTTTT	CASSPVTGTNEKLFF	NA	TRBV27	TRBJ1-4	NA
TGTGCCAGCAGCTTTCCGGGGCAGAACACTGAAGCTTTCTTT	CASSFPGQNTEAFF	NA	TRBV5-4	TRBJ1-1	NA
TGCGCCAGCAGTGAGGGCAATCAGCCCCAGCATTTT	CASSEGNQPQHF	NA	TRBV10-2	TRBJ1-5	few
TGTGCCAGCAGCTTAGTAGATTCTGGAAACACCATATATTTT	CASSLVDSGNTIYF	NA	TRBV7-9	TRBJ1-3	once
TGCGCCAGCACCCCTCAGGGGGCTGGGAATTCACCCCTCCACTTT	CASTPQGAGNSPLHF	TRBD1	TRBV5-1	TRBJ1-6	NA
TGTGCCAGCAGTGACTCAGGCCACGAGCAGTACTTC	CASSDSGHEQYF	NA	TRBV2	TRBJ2-7	NA
TGTGCCAGCAGCTTAGGGGCGAACACTGAAGCTTTCTTT	CASSLGANTEAFF	NA	TRBV7-2	TRBJ1-1	NA
TGTGCCAGCAGCTTGCCTAGCGGGGGTTCCTACGAGCAGTACTTC	CASSLPSGGSYEQYF	TRBD2	TRBV7-9	TRBJ2-7	NA
TGTGCCAGTAGTCGCGGGACGGGACCCAGTAATGAAAAACTGTTTTTT	CASSRGTGPSNEKLFF	NA	TRBV19	TRBJ1-4	NA
TGCGCCAGCAGCGGGCGGGGGACAACCTACGAGCAGTACTTC	CASSGRGTTYEQYF	NA	TRBV5-1	TRBJ2-7	NA
TGCAGCGGCCAGACAGGCAAGAACACTGAAGCTTTCTTT	CSGQTGKNTEAFF	NA	TRBV29-1	TRBJ1-1	NA
TGTGCCATCAGTGAGGGACTAGCGGGGGGGGAGGAGACCCAGTACTTC	CAISEGLAGGEETQYF	TRBD2	TRBV10-3	TRBJ2-5	NA
TGTGCCAGCAGCCGGGACCGGGACGCCAACAGGGCTTTCTTT	CASSRDRDANRAFF	NA	TRBV7-8	TRBJ1-1	NA
TGTGCCAGCAGCCTGGGGGCAGGGAACACTGAAGCTTTCTTT	CASSLGAGNTEAFF	NA	TRBV5-6	TRBJ1-1	NA